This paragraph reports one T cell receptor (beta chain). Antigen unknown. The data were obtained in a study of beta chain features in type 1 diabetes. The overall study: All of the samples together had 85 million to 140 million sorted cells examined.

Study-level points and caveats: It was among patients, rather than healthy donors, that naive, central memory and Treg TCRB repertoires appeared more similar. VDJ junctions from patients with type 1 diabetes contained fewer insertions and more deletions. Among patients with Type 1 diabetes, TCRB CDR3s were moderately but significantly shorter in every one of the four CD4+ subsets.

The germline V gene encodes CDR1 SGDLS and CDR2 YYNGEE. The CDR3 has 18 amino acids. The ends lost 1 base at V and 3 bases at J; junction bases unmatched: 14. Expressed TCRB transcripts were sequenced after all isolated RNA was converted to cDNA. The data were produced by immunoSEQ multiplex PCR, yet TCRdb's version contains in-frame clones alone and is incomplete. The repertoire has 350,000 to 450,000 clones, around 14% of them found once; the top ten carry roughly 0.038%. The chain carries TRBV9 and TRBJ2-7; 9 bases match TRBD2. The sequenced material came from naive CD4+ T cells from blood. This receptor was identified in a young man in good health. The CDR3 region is CASSVPDSGSQGGYEQYV. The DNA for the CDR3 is TGTGCCAGCAGCGTACCCGATAGCGGGAGTCAAGGGGGCTACGAGCAGTACGTC.